A selection of T cell receptor beta chains follows, all from one sample in a study of T cells after yellow fever vaccination. TCRdb used MiXCR to reprocess the 5' RACE reads, holding one entry per CDR3 protein. The sample contains a few hundred thousand distinct CDR3 sequences, 6.8% of which appear only once. Material: PBMCs, obtained about 41 days after the first yellow fever vaccination. The receptors derive from a young man who received the YFV17D yellow fever vaccine. Each CDR3 is given with its conserved first and last residue. The D gene is left open where the match is weak. Size is stated for part of the rows, as once, few or many counts, or as a class when the clone is expanded.

clone_size | j_call | v_call | d_call | cdr3_nt | cdr3_aa
. | TRBJ2-2 | TRBV7-2 | . | TGTGCCAGCAGTCTCGGGTCGGGGTCGCAATACACCGGGGAGCTGTTTTTT | CASSLGSGSQYTGELFF
few | TRBJ1-2 | TRBV14 | . | TGTGCCAGCAGCCAAGACTTTGGATATGGCTACACCTTC | CASSQDFGYGYTF
. | TRBJ2-5 | TRBV28 | TRBD2 | TGTGCCAGCACTTTCAGGACTAGCGCAGAGACCCAGTACTTC | CASTFRTSAETQYF
few | TRBJ1-5 | TRBV6-6 | . | TGTGCGGAGGGGGGCACGAGCAATCAGCCCCAGCATTTT | CAEGGTSNQPQHF
few | TRBJ2-2 | TRBV2 | TRBD2 | TGTGCCAGCACTATCCCCGGACTAGCGGGGGTAAACACCGGGGAGCTGTTTTTT | CASTIPGLAGVNTGELFF
. | TRBJ2-7 | TRBV6-1 | . | TGTGCCAGCAGGAACCACCTGAAAACACCCTACGAGCAGTACTTC | CASRNHLKTPYEQYF
. | TRBJ1-2 | TRBV6-1 | . | TGTGCCAGCAGTCCCACCCTAGGCGACTATGGCTACACCTTC | CASSPTLGDYGYTF
many | TRBJ2-3 | TRBV28 | TRBD2 | TGTGCCAGCAGTCCCGGGACTAGCGGAGTTCCTTTGCGGTATTTT | CASSPGTSGVPLRYF
few | TRBJ2-2 | TRBV4-2 | TRBD1 | TGTGCCAGCAGCCAATCGAGACAGGGGGCCTACACCGGGGAGCTGTTTTTT | CASSQSRQGAYTGELFF
. | TRBJ2-3 | TRBV14 | TRBD1 | TGTGCCAGCAGCCAAGTCCTTACAGGGGGCGGGGGCACAGATACGCAGTATTTT | CASSQVLTGGGGTDTQYF
many | TRBJ1-1 | TRBV6-1 | . | TGTGCCAGCAGTGCCTTGGGGGGGCGTGAAGCTTTCTTT | CASSALGGREAFF
many | TRBJ2-1 | TRBV12-3/TRBV12-4 | TRBD2 | TGTGCCAGCACCTTCGAGACTAGCGGGGGGAGCAATGAGCAGTTCTTC | CASTFETSGGSNEQFF
. | TRBJ2-2 | TRBV27 | TRBD2 | TGTGCCAGTAAAGCCCGGGGGGAGAACACCGGGGAGCTGTTTTTT | CASKARGENTGELFF
few | TRBJ1-2 | TRBV20-1 | . | TGCAGTACCCCCCGCAGGGCGGGGGATGGCTACACCTTC | CSTPRRAGDGYTF
. | TRBJ2-1 | TRBV7-6 | TRBD1 | TGTGCCAGCAGCTTAGCCCCGGGACAGGCCGGCTACAATGAGCAGTTCTTC | CASSLAPGQAGYNEQFF
few | TRBJ1-5 | TRBV20-1 | TRBD1 | TGCAGTGCCAAACAGGGGGTAAGCAATCAGCCCCAGCATTTT | CSAKQGVSNQPQHF